This T cell receptor (beta chain) was retrieved from a study of cytomegalovirus exposure and HLA in healthy donors. Losses at the gene ends were 3 bases for V and 5 bases for J; bases not matched to a gene: 12. The CDR3 length is 19 residues. Germline assignment: CDR1 SGHVT and CDR2 SQSDAQ. PCR employed 60 Vbeta and 13 Jbeta primers. In the original processing: Later analysis identified approximately 88 million unique TCR beta chains, around 10 million shared. Method: immunoSEQ multiplex PCR; TCRdb's copy keeps in-frame clones and lacks some. V and J calls and clone size are those listed in that table; D and trimming were worked out from the DNA. Of about 160,000 clones listed, roughly 79% are singletons.

The chain carries TRBV7-4 and TRBJ2-3; 15 nucleotides agree with TRBD2. Sequencing input: PBMCs. The receptor's source is a woman aged 50 to 65 in good health and CMV-seronegative. The CDR3 bases are TGTGCCAGCAGCTTTATAACGGGGACTAGCGGGGGGTGGGGAGATACGCAGTATTTT. It is translated as CASSFITGTSGGWGDTQYF.